This TCR beta chain was profiled in a study of CD8 T cells in Susac syndrome. Sequencing of TCR beta was performed on blood CD8+ T cells and on blood CD4+ T cells. In Susac syndrome patients, recently defined diagnostic criteria for definite or probable disease were met. Random hexamers served to reverse transcribe roughly 0.5 to 1 ug RNA. TCRdb used MiXCR to reprocess the immunoSEQ multiplex PCR reads, holding one entry per CDR3 protein. Here the sample spans some 75,000 distinct CDR3 sequences, over 85% being singletons. The sequenced material came from CD8+ T cells from PBMCs. This TCR came from a human donor with Susac syndrome.

CDR3 sequence reads: CASSQDGGRGGDSPLHF. CDR3 DNA: TGCGCCAGCAGCCAAGATGGGGGTCGGGGCGGCGATTCACCCCTCCACTTT. The V call is TRBV4-1, the J call TRBJ1-6; a weak D match, TRBD1 (5 bases). V gave up 0 bases and J gave up 8 bases, with 17 bases separating them. The CDR3 loop spans 17 amino acids. Germline V CDR1 and CDR2: MGHRA, YSYEKL.